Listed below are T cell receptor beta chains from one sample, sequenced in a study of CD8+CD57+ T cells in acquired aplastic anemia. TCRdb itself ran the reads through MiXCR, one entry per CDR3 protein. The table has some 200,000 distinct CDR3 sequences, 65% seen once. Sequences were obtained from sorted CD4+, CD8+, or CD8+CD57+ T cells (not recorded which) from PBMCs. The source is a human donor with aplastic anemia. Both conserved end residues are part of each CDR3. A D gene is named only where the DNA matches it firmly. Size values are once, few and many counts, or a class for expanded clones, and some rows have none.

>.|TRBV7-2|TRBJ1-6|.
CASSFYGDSPLHF
TGTGCCAGCAGCTTTTACGGTGATTCACCCCTCCACTTT
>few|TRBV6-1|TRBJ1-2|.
CATRQDYGYTF
TGTGCCACCAGACAGGACTATGGCTACACCTTC
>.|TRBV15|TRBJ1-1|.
CATSRVDRPNTEAFF
TGTGCCACCAGCAGAGTGGACCGCCCGAACACTGAAGCTTTCTTT
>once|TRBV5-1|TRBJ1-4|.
CASSREPGLSSEKLFF
TGCGCCAGCAGCCGTGAGCCGGGACTTTCGAGTGAAAAACTGTTTTTT
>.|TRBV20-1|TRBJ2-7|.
CSATDYGYEQYF
TGCAGTGCTACGGACTATGGGTACGAGCAGTACTTC
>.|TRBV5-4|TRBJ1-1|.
CASSMGWGARMNTEAFF
TGCGCCAGCAGCATGGGGTGGGGGGCTAGGATGAACACTGAAGCTTTCTTT
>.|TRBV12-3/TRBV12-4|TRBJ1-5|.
CASSSIGNSNQPQHF
TGTGCCAGCAGTTCTATAGGGAATAGCAATCAGCCCCAGCATTTT
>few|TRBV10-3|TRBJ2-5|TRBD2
CAIRWTSGGQETQYF
TGTGCCATCAGGTGGACTAGCGGGGGGCAAGAGACCCAGTACTTC
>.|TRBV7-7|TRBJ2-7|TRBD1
CASSPSDRETDEQYF
TGTGCTAGCAGCCCCAGTGACAGGGAGACGGACGAGCAGTACTTC
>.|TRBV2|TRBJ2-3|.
CASRSRIPSDTQYF
TGTGCCAGCAGATCTAGAATTCCATCAGATACGCAGTATTTT
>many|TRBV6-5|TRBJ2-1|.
CASSLAAGNEQFF
TGTGCCAGCAGCCTTGCGGCGGGCAATGAGCAGTTCTTC
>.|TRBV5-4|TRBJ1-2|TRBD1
CASSPMGQGGYTF
TGTGCCAGCAGCCCCATGGGACAGGGTGGCTACACCTTC
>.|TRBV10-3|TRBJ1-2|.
CAAHPDTGHYGYTF
TGTGCCGCCCATCCGGACACGGGTCACTATGGCTACACCTTC
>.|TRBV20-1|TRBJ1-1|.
CSASDPGDTEAFF
TGCAGTGCTAGCGACCCAGGGGACACTGAAGCTTTCTTT
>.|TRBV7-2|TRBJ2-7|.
CASSYTGVPPNEQYF
TGTGCCAGCAGCTACACGGGCGTCCCGCCCAACGAGCAGTACTTC
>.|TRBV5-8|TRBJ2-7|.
CASSLPSEDYEQYF
TGTGCCAGCAGCTTGCCTAGCGAGGACTACGAGCAGTACTTC
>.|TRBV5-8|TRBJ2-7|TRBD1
CASSLPPDRDTYEQYF
TGTGCCAGCAGCTTGCCCCCGGACAGGGATACCTACGAGCAGTACTTC